This TCR beta chain was identified during a study of CD8 T cells in Susac syndrome. After extraction with the RNeasy kit, about 0.45 to 1 ug of the RNA was reverse transcribed using random hexamers. TCRdb re-analysed the immunoSEQ multiplex PCR reads in MiXCR, keeping a single row per CDR3 protein. The sample records about 190,000 distinct CDR3 sequences, 85% to 95% being singletons. High-throughput TCR beta sequencing covered peripheral CD8+ and CD4+ T cells. Negative isolation was used for CD8+ and CD4+ T cells and FACS enrichment for TEMRA cells. Trimming stripped 0 bases from V and 2 bases from J, with 8 bases between. This CDR3 has 15 amino acids. Germline CDR1 is GTSNPN and CDR2 is SVGIG (reference sequence).

The chain has TRBV30 and TRBJ2-6; TRBD2 might be the D (5 bases). This clonotype originated in a human donor in good health. Sequenced: CD4+ T cells from PBMCs. The CDR3 here is CAWSVGLAGANVLTF. In DNA, the CDR3 is TGTGCCTGGAGTGTTGGACTGGCTGGGGCCAACGTCCTGACTTTC.